This T cell receptor (beta chain) was obtained from a study of OX40 agonist ivuxolimab in advanced cancers. Study context: Patients received intravenous ivuxolimab every 2 weeks at 0.01 to 10 mg/kg.

On this clone: Antigen specificity is unknown.

Patients with autoimmune history or systemic immunosuppression were excluded. Peripheral blood came from all dose cohorts at three timepoints. Study conclusions and caveats: Antigen specificity was not determined for the expanded peripheral T cells.

Using immunoSEQ multiplex PCR, the repertoire was profiled, and TCRdb retains in-frame clones only, with some absent. The sample consists of fewer than 65,000 clones, around 90% of them appearing once. The sequence derives from an adult with an advanced solid tumor such as melanoma, head and neck, liver or kidney cancer. The material sequenced was CD4+ or CD8+ T cells sorted from blood, taken in a trial of the OX40 agonist ivuxolimab.

The CDR3, as DNA: TGCGCCAGCAGCCTTGGGGCAGGGGGTAACACCGGGGAGCTGTTTTTT. Translated: CASSLGAGGNTGELFF. The chain recombines TRBV5-1 with TRBJ2-2; 7 bases are shared with TRBD1. This CDR3 region has 16 residues. V gave up 4 bases and J gave up 2 bases; unmatched junction bases: 8. CDR1 is SGHRS and CDR2 is YFSETQ in the germline V gene. The full variable domain, in which reference TRBV5-1 and TRBJ2-2 provide the parts outside the CDR3, is KAGVTQTPRYLIKTRGQQVTLSCSPISGHRSVSWYQQTPGQGLQFLFEYFSETQRNKGNFPGRFSGRQFSNSRSEMNVSTLELGDSALYLCASSLGAGGNTGELFFGEGSRLTVL.